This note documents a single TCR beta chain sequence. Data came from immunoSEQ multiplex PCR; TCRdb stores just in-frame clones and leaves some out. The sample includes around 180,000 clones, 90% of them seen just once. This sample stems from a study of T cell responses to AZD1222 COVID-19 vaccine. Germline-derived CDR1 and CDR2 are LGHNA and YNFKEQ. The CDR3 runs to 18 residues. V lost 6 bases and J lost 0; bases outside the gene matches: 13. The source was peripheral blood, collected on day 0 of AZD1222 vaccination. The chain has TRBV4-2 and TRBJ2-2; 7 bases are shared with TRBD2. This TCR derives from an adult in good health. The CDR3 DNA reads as TGTGCCAGCAGGCCCCGCGGGGGACCAAATCCGAACACCGGGGAGCTGTTTTTT. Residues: CASRPRGGPNPNTGELFF.